This TCR beta chain was identified in a study of identical twins. Study observations and caveats: The presence of invariant MAIT and iNKT cells could partly confound analyses of zero-insertion sequences. With monozygotic twins, out-of-frame TCR alpha sharing exceeded what models estimated. High-abundance cord blood beta clonotypes had fewer insertions; memory repertoires showed none.

The table lists this clonotype with a few counts. The antigen remains undetermined. CDR3 length equals 14 residues. CDR1 is DFQATT and CDR2 is SNEGSKA in the germline V gene (reference sequence). Unmatched junction bases numbered 3, after V lost 0 bases and J lost 3 bases. Each CDR3 protein is one row after TCRdb ran MiXCR on the 5' RACE reads. The profile shows hundreds of thousands of distinct CDR3 sequences, about 7.1% of them singletons. The same sample was also studied in work on yellow fever vaccine responses in identical twins.

Sequenced input: PBMCs. The sequence derives from a woman between 18 and 30 years old in good health. The chain couples TRBV20-1 to TRBJ2-7, with 9 bases lining up with TRBD1. The CDR3 coding sequence is TGCAGTGCTAGAGAACCGGGACAGGGCTACGAGCAGTACGTC. Amino acid sequence: CSAREPGQGYEQYV.